The clone carrying this T cell receptor beta chain was observed at least ten times. Its antigen is unidentified. This record belongs to a study of T cells after yellow fever vaccination. Whole-study findings and limits: Clonotypes shared by both compartments, CD4 and CD8, made up a small share.

The CDR3 covers 13 residues. V dropped 5 bases and J dropped 8 bases, with 13 bases sitting between them. Looked up from germline, CDR1 is MRHNA and CDR2 is SNTAGT. MiXCR was run by TCRdb on the 5' RACE reads, yielding one entry per CDR3 protein. There are 250,000 or so distinct CDR3 sequences in the sample; about 7% occur only once, and 0.65% to 0.9% lies in the top ten. The sequenced sample was CD4+ T cells sorted from PBMCs, obtained 15 days after the yellow fever booster vaccination. This clonotype was sampled from a young man who received the YFV17D yellow fever vaccine. The V call is TRBV6-4, the J call TRBJ2-1; D assignment may be TRBD1 or TRBD2 (5 bases each). The CDR3 loop reads CASSKWGTDEQFF. CDR3 sequence (DNA): TGTGCCAGCAGTAAGTGGGGGACCGATGAGCAGTTCTTC.